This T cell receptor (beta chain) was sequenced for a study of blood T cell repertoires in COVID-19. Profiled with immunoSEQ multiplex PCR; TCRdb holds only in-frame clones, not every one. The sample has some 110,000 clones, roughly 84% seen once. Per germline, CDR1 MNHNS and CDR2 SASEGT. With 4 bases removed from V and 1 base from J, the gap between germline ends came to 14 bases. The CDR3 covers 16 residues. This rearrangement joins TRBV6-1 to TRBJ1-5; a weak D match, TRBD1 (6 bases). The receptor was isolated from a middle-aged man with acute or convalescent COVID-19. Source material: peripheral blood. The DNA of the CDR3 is TGTGCCAGCAGTGGGGGGAAAAGGGGGAGCAATCAGCCCCAGCATTTT. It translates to CASSGGKRGSNQPQHF.